This record looks at one T cell receptor (beta chain) sequence and its context. Its antigen is still unknown. Via MiXCR, TCRdb re-called the PCR reads, giving one row per CDR3 protein. This sample carries 20,000 to 25,000 distinct CDR3 sequences, 45% to 60% of them seen once, and the ten largest clones take about 0.95%. V lost 4 bases, J lost 7 bases, and 8 bases stayed unmatched. The CDR3 runs to 15 residues. Germline values: CDR1 SGHTA, CDR2 FQGTGA. These data are taken from a study of vaccination and CD4 T cells after COVID-19. Findings and caveats of the study: Median numbers of SARS-CoV-2-reactive clonotypes increased from around 19 to 38 (not a significant change).

The chain uses TRBV7-3 and TRBJ2-2, with 8 bases that match TRBD2. This TCR came from a human donor who had recovered from COVID-19. Sequenced material: CD4+ T cells from blood, taken before SARS-CoV-2 vaccination. Here the CDR3 DNA reads TGTGCCAGCAGCTCCCGAGCGGGAGTTGGCGGGGAGCTGTTTTTT. Amino acid sequence: CASSSRAGVGGELFF.